The entry that follows covers one TCR beta chain sequence. This sample was included in a study of blood T cells in healthy people across ages. Trimming removed 4 bases at V and 8 bases at J, with 14 bases between. The germline V gene has CDR1 LGHNA and CDR2 YNFKEQ. This CDR3 comprises 13 residues. Together with a sample-barcoded 5' primer, a J-beta primer mix was included in a second PCR lasting about 7 to 11 cycles. MiXCR was run by TCRdb on the 5' RACE reads, yielding one entry per CDR3 protein. Of hundreds of thousands of distinct CDR3 sequences listed, around 25% are singletons. These data were also reused for a study on T cells of mothers and their children. That paper notes: RNA extracted was entirely used for cDNA synthesis, roughly 1.4 ug per 15 ul.

Sequencing was performed on blood. The receptor comes from a boy between 10 and 17 years old in good health. The rearrangement uses TRBV4-2 and TRBJ1-2; tentatively, D is TRBD1 (6 bases). The CDR3 sequence is CASSPGTQGGYTF. The CDR3 DNA is TGTGCCAGCAGCCCCGGGACCCAGGGGGGCTACACCTTC.